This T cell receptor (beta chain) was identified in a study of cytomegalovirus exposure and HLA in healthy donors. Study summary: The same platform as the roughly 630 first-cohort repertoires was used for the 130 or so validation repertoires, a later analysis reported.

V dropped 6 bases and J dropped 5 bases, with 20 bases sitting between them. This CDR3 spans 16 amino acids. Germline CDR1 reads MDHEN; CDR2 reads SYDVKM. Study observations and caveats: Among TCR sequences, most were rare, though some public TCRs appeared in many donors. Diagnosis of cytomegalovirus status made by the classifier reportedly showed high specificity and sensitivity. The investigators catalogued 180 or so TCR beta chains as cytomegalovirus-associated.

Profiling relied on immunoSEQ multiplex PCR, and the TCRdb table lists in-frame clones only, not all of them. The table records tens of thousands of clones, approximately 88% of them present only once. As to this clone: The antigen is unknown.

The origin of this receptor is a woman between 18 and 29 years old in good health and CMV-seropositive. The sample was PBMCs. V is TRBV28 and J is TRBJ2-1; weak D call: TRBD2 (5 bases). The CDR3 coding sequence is TGTGCCAGCAGGAACCCCGTGGGCAGGCGGGACAATGAGCAGTTCTTC. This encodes CASRNPVGRRDNEQFF.